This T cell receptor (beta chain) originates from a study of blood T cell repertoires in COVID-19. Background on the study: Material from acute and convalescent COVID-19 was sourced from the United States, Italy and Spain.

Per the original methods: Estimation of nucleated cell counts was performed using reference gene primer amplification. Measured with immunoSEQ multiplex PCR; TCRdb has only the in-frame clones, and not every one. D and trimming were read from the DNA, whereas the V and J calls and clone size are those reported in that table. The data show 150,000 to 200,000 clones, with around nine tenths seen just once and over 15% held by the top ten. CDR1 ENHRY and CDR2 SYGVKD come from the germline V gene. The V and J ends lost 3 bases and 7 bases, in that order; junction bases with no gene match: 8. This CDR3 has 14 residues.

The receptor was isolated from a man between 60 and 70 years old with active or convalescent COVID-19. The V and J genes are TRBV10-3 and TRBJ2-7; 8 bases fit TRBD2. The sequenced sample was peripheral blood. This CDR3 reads CAISDRGRTLEQYF. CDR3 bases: TGTGCCATCAGTGACCGCGGGAGGACCCTTGAGCAGTACTTC.